This T cell receptor (beta chain) was captured by sequencing in a study of control samples from healthy donors and cancer patients. The assay was immunoSEQ multiplex PCR, and TCRdb's table has in-frame clones only and misses some. The sample includes about 160,000 clones, approximately 94% of them seen just once. The receptor was isolated from a woman in her thirties or forties in good health. Material for sequencing was blood.

CDR3 residues: CASSPRGGPSSTGELFF. CDR3 nucleotides: TGTGCCAGCTCACCGCGCGGGGGGCCGTCGAGCACCGGGGAGCTGTTTTTT. The chain employs TRBV18 and TRBJ2-2; 8 nucleotides line up with TRBD2. CDR1 and CDR2 from the germline V gene are KGHSH and LQKENI. CDR3 size: 17 residues. The trim removed 3 bases at V and 4 bases at J, leaving 10 bases unmatched.